This T cell receptor (beta chain) was identified during a study of T cell responses to AZD1222 COVID-19 vaccine. Study-wide context: It was second doses at about 4 or about 12 weeks that were pooled.

Comment on this clone: The antigen is undetermined.

Germline CDR1 and CDR2: LNHNV and YYDKDF (reference sequence). Deletions cut 0 bases from V and 5 bases from J, with 10 bases between. CDR3 size: 14 residues. Produced via immunoSEQ multiplex PCR; TCRdb's table is partial and in-frame only. The data hold about 150,000 clones, with about 93% observed a single time. Study-wide findings and caveats: Researchers took repertoire samples only after the peak T cell response had come. Spike-specific TCR repertoires showed rising breadth and depth after two AZD1222 doses. Clonal diversity may have been underestimated in mostly white British donors.

The receptor was isolated from an adult in good health. The sample in question was peripheral blood, obtained on day 0 of AZD1222 vaccination. This rearrangement joins TRBV15 to TRBJ2-5; a weak D match, TRBD2 (5 bases). The CDR3 protein is CATSRDPGGETQYF. The CDR3 bases are TGTGCCACCAGCAGAGATCCCGGCGGGGAGACCCAGTACTTC.